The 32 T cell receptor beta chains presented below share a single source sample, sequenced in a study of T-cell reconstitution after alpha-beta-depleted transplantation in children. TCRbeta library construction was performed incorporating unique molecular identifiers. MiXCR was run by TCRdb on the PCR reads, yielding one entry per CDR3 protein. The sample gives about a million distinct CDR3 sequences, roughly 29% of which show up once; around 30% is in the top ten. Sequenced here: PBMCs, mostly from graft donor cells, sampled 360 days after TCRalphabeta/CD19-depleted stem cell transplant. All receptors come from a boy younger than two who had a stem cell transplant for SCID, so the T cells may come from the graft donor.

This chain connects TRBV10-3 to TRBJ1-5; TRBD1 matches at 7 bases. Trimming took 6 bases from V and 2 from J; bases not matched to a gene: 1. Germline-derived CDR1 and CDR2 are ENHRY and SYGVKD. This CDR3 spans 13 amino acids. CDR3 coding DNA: TGTGCCATCAGAGGGACAGGCAATCAGCCCCAGCATTTT. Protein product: CAIRGTGNQPQHF.

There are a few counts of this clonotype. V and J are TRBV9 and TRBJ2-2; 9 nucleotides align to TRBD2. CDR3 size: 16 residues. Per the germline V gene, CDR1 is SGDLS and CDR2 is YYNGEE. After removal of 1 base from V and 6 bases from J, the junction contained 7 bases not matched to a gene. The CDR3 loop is CASSVHPQRGAGELFF. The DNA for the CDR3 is TGTGCCAGCAGCGTACACCCTCAGCGGGGGGCCGGGGAGCTGTTTTTT.

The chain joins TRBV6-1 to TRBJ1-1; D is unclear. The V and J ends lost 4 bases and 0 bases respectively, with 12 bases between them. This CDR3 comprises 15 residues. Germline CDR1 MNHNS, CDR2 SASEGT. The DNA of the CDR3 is TGTGCCAGCAGTGTGATACTGAGCATGAACACTGAAGCTTTCTTT. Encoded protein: CASSVILSMNTEAFF.

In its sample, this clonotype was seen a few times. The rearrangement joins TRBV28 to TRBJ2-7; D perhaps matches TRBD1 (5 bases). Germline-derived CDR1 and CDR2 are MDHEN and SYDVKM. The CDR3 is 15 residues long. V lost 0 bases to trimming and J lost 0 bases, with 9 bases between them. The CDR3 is CASSLWQGSSYEQYF. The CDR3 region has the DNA TGTGCCAGCAGTTTATGGCAGGGAAGCTCCTACGAGCAGTACTTC.

In DNA form, the CDR3 reads TGTGCCAGCAGCCACGCCGGGGGCTCAGGCAATGAGCAGTTCTTC. Residues: CASSHAGGSGNEQFF. The chain employs TRBV3-1 and TRBJ2-1; tentatively, D is TRBD1 or TRBD2 (6 bases each). This CDR3 is built from 15 residues. Trimming removed 3 bases at V and 6 bases at J, with 15 bases between. The germline gives CDR1 LGHDT, CDR2 YNNKEL (reference sequence).

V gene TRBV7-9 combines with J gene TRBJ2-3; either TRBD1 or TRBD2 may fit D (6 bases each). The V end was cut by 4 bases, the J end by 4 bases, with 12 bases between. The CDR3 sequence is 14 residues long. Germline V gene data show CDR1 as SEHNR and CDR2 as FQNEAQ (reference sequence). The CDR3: CASSYMGGADTQYF. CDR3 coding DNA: TGTGCCAGCAGCTATATGGGGGGCGCAGATACGCAGTATTTT.

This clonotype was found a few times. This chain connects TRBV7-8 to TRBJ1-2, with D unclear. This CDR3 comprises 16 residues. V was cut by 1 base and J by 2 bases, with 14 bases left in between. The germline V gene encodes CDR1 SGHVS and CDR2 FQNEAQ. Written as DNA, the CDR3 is TGTGCCAGCAGCTTAGGTCACAACGATCAAAACTATGGCTACACCTTC. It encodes CASSLGHNDQNYGYTF.

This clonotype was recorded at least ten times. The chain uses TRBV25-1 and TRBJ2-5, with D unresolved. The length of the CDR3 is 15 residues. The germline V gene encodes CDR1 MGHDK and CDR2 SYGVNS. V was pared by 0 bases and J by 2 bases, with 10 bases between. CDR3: CASSEYVKIQETQYF. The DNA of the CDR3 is TGTGCCAGCAGTGAATATGTGAAAATTCAAGAGACCCAGTACTTC.

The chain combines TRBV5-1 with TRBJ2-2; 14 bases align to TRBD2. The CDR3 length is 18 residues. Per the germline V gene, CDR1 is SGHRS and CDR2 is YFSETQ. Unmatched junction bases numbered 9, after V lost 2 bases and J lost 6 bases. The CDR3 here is CASSLWTSGGSSSGELFF. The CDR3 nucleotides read TGCGCCAGCAGCTTATGGACTAGCGGGGGGAGTTCGTCCGGGGAGCTGTTTTTT.

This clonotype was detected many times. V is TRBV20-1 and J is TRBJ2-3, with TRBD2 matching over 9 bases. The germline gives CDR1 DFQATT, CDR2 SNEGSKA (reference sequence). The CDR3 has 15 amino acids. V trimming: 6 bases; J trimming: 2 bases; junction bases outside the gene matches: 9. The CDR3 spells CSAARLADFTDTQYF. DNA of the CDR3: TGCAGTGCAGCCCGACTAGCGGATTTCACAGATACGCAGTATTTT.

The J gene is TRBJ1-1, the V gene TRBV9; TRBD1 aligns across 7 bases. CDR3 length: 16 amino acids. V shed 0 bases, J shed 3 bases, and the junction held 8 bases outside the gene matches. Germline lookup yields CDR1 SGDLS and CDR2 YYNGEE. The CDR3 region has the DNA TGTGCCAGCAGCGTAGAACCGGGGACAGCTTACACTGAAGCTTTCTTT. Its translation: CASSVEPGTAYTEAFF.

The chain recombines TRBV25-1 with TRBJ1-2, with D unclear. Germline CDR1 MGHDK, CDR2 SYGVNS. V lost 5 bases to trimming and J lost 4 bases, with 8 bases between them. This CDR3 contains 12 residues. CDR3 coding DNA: TGTGCCAGCAGTTTCAAGTCCTATGGCTACACCTTC. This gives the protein CASSFKSYGYTF.

The CDR3 DNA is TGTGCCAGCAGTTTAACCGGGGAGCGGGCTGAAGCAGATACGCAGTATTTT. As protein: CASSLTGERAEADTQYF. This sequence joins TRBV12-3 or TRBV12-4 and TRBJ2-3; D is possibly TRBD2 (6 bases). This CDR3 has 17 residues. Between the trimmed V and J ends, which lost 2 bases and 4 bases, there was a span of 19 bases.

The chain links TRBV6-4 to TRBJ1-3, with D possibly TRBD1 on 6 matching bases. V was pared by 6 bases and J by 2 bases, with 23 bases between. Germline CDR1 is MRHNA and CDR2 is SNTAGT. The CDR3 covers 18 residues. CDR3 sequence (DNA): TGTGCCAGCAGGTGGGGGCGAGGTGCAGCGGAGGCTGGAAACACCATATATTTT. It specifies CASRWGRGAAEAGNTIYF.

CDR3 loop: CASSNRGSNSPLHF. DNA of the CDR3: TGTGCCAGCAGCAACCGGGGCAGCAATTCACCCCTCCACTTT. The chain recombines TRBV3-1 with TRBJ1-6; possible D gene TRBD1, 5 bases. Germline V gene data show CDR1 as LGHDT and CDR2 as YNNKEL (reference sequence). The CDR3 totals 14 residues. Between the trimmed V and J ends, which lost 5 bases and 7 bases, there was a span of 12 bases.

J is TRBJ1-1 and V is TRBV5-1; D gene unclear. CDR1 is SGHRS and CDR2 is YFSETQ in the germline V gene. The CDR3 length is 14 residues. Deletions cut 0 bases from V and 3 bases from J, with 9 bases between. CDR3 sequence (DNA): TGCGCCAGCAGCTTGGTGGGGTCTGACACTGAAGCTTTCTTT. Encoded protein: CASSLVGSDTEAFF.

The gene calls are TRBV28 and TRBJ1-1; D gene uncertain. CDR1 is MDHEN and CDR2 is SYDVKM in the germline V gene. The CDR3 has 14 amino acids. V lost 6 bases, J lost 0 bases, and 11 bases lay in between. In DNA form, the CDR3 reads TGTGCCAGCAGGCCAACAGCGATGAACACTGAAGCTTTCTTT. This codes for CASRPTAMNTEAFF.

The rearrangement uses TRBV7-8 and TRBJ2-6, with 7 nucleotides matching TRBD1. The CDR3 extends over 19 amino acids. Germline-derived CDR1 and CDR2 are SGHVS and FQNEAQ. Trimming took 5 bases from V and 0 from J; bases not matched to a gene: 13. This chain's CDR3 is CASSPRGIELSSGANVLTF. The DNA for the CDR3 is TGTGCCAGCAGCCCCAGGGGGATAGAACTGAGCTCTGGGGCCAACGTCCTGACTTTC.

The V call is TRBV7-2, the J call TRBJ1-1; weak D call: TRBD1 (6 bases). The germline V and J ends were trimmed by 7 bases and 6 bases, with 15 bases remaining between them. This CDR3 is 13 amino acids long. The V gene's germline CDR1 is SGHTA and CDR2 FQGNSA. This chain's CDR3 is CASILQGWAEAFF. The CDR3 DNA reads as TGTGCCAGCATCCTTCAGGGGTGGGCTGAAGCTTTCTTT.

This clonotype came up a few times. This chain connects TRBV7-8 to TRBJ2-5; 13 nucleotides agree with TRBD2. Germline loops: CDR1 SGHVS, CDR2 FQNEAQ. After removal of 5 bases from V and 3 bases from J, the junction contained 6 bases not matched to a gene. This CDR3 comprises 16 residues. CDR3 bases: TGTGCCAGCAGCGACCCGGGACTAGCGGGGAAAGAGACCCAGTACTTC. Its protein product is CASSDPGLAGKETQYF.

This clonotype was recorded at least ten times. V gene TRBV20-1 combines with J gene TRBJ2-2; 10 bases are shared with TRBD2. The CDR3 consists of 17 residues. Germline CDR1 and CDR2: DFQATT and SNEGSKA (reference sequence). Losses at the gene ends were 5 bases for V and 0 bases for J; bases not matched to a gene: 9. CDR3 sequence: CSARRLAGASNTGELFF. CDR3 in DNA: TGCAGTGCTCGTAGGCTAGCGGGGGCCTCGAACACCGGGGAGCTGTTTTTT.

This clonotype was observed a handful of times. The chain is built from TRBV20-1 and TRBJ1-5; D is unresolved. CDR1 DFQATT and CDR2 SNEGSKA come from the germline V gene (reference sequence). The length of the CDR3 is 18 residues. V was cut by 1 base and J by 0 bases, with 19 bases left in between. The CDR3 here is CSARAGKGGRPSNQPQHF. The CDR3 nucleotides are TGCAGTGCTAGAGCTGGGAAGGGTGGGCGGCCTAGCAATCAGCCCCAGCATTTT.

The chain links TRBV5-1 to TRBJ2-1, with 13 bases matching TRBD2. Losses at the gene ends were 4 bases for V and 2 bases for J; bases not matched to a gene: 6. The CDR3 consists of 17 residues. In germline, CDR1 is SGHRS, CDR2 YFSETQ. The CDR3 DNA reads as TGCGCCAGCAGCGGGAGGGGACTAGCGGGGACCTACAATGAGCAGTTCTTC. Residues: CASSGRGLAGTYNEQFF.

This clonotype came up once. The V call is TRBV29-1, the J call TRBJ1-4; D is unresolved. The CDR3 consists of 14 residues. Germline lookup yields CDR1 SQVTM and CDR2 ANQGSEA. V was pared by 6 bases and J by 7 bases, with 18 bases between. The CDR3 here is CSVFHAPRSEKLFF. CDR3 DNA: TGCAGCGTCTTCCACGCCCCCAGGAGTGAAAAACTGTTTTTT.

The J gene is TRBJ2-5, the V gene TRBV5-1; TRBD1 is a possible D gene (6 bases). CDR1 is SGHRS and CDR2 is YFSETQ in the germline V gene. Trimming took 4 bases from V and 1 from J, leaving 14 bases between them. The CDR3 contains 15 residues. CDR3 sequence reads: CASSATGHLQETQYF. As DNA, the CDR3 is TGCGCCAGCAGCGCCACGGGACACCTCCAAGAGACCCAGTACTTC.

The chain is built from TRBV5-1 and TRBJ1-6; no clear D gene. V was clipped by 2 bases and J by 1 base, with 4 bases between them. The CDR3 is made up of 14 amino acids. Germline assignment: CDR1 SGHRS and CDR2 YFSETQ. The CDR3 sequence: CASSFGSYNSPLHF. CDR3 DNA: TGCGCCAGCAGCTTTGGATCCTATAATTCACCCCTCCACTTT.

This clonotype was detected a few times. The CDR3: CASSFGDAGGYSDTQYF. CDR3 nucleotides: TGTGCCAGCAGCTTTGGAGACGCGGGGGGGTACTCAGATACGCAGTATTTT. The chain employs TRBV5-5 and TRBJ2-3; TRBD2 matches at 9 bases. With 2 bases clipped from V and 4 bases from J, the junction kept 11 bases outside the gene matches. Germline values: CDR1 SGHKS, CDR2 YYEKEE (reference sequence). This CDR3 comprises 17 residues.

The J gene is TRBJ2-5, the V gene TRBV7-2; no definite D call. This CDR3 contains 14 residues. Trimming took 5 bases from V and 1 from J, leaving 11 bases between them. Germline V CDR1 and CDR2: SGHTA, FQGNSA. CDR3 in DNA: TGTGCCAGCAGCCGAAGGGTGTTCCAAGAGACCCAGTACTTC. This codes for CASSRRVFQETQYF.

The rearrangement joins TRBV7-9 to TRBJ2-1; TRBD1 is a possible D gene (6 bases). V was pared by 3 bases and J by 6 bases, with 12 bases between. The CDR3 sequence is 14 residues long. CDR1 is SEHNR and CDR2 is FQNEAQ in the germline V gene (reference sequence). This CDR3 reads CASSLMVQGNEQFF. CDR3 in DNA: TGTGCCAGCAGCTTGATGGTACAGGGCAATGAGCAGTTCTTC.

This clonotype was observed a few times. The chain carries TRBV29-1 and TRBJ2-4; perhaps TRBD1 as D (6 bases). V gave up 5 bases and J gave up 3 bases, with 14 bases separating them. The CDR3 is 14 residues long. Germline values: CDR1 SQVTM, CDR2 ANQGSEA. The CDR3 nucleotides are TGCAGCGTTACCCAGGGGTGGGACAAAAACATTCAGTACTTC. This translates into CSVTQGWDKNIQYF.

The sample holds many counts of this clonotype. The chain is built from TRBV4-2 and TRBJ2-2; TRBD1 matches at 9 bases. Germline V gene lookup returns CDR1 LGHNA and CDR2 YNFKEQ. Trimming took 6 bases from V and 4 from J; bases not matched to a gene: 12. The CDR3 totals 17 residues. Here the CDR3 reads CASRPTPGTGTTGELFF. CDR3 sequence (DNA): TGTGCCAGCAGGCCTACCCCCGGGACAGGGACCACCGGGGAGCTGTTTTTT.

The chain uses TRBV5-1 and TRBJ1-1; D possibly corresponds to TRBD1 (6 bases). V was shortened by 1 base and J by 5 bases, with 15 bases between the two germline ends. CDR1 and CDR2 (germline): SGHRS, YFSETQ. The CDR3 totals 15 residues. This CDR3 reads CASSLKGGAETEAFF. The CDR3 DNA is TGCGCCAGCAGCTTGAAGGGGGGCGCGGAAACTGAAGCTTTCTTT.